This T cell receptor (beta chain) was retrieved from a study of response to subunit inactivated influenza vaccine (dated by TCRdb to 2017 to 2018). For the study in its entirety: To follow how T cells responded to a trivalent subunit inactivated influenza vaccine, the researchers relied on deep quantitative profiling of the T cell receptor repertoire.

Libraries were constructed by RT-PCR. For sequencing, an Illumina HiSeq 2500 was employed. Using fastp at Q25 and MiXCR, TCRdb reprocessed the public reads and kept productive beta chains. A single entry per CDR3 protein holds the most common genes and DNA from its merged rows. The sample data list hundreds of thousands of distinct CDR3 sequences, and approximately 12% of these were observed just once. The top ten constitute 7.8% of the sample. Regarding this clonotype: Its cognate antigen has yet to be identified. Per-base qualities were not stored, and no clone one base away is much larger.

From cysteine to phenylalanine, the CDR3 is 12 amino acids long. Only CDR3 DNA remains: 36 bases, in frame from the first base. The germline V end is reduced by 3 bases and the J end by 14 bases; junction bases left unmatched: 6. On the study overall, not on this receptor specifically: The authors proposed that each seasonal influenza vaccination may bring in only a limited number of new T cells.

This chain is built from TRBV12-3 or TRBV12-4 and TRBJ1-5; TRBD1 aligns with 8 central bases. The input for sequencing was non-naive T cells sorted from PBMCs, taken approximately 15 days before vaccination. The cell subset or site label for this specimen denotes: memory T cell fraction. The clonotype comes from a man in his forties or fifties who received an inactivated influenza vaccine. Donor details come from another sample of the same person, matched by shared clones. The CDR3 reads CASSFSKGQEHF. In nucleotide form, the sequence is TGTGCCAGCAGTTTTAGCAAGGGACAGGAGCATTTT.